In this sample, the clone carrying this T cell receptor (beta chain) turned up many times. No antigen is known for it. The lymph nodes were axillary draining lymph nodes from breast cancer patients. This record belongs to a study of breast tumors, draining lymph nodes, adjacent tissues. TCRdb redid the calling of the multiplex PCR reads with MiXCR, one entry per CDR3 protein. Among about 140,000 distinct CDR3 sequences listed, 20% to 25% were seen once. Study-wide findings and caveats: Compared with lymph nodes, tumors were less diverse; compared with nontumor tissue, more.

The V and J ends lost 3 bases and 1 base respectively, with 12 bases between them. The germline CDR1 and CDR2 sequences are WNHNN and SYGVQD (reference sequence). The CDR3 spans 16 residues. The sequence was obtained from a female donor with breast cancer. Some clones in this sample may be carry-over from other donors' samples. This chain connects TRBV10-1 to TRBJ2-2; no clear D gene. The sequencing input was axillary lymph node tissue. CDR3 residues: CASSDQVGKNTGELFF. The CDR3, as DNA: TGCGCCAGCAGTGATCAGGTGGGGAAGAACACCGGGGAGCTGTTTTTT.